This TCR beta chain derives from a study of blood T cell repertoires in COVID-19. Turning to the study itself: Collection of acute and convalescent COVID-19 samples took place in the United States, Italy and Spain. Sources were T cells, B-cell-depleted T cells, or PBMCs; the material itself was cDNA or gDNA.

Losses at the gene ends were 0 bases for V and 0 bases for J; bases not matched to a gene: 1. Germline V gene data show CDR1 as SGHRS and CDR2 as YFSETQ. The CDR3 is 15 amino acids. Original processing notes: Amplification of reference gene primers was used by the study to estimate nucleated cell counts. TCRdb's copy holds only in-frame clones and misses some; the assay was immunoSEQ multiplex PCR. V and J calls and clone size follow that table, whereas D and trimming were derived from the DNA. The data contain tens of thousands of clones, around 85% of them singletons. The receptor comes from a man between 65 and 85 years old with acute or convalescent COVID-19. The chain links TRBV5-1 to TRBJ2-7, with 9 bases lining up with TRBD2. The sequenced sample consisted of peripheral blood. The chain's CDR3 is CASSLERGASYEQYF. In DNA, the CDR3 is TGCGCCAGCAGCTTGGAGCGGGGGGCCTCCTACGAGCAGTACTTC.